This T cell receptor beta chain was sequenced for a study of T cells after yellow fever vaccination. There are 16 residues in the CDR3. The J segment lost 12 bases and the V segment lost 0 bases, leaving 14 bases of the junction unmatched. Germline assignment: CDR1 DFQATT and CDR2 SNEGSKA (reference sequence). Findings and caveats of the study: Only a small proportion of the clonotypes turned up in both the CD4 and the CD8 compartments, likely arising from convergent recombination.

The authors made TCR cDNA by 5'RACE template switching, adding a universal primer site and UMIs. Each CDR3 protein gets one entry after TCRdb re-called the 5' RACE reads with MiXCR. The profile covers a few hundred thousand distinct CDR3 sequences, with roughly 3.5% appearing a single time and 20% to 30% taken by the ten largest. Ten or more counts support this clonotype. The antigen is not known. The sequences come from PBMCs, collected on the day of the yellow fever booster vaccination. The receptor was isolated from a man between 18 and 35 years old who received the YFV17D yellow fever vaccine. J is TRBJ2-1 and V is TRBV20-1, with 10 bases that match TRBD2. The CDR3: CSARDPLAGVPKGQFF. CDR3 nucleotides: TGCAGTGCTAGAGATCCCCTAGCGGGGGTGCCTAAGGGGCAGTTCTTC.